This is a list of T cell receptor beta chains from one sample in a study of CD8 T cells in Susac syndrome. TCRdb reprocessed the immunoSEQ multiplex PCR reads with MiXCR, giving one entry per CDR3 protein. Among about 440,000 distinct CDR3 sequences listed, approximately 89% were seen once. Sequenced sample: CD8+ T cells from PBMCs. Receptors originate from a human donor with multiple sclerosis. The CDR3 runs from the conserved cysteine through the conserved F or W. A D gene is named only where the DNA matches it firmly. Only part of the rows carry a size: once, few, many, or a class if the clone is expanded.

J gene,D gene,clone size,V gene,CDR3 protein,CDR3 DNA
TRBJ2-1,TRBD2,NA,TRBV2,CASSDVAGEYNEQFF,TGTGCCAGCAGTGATGTAGCGGGAGAGTACAATGAGCAGTTCTTC
TRBJ1-1,NA,NA,TRBV5-1,CASSRSGTEAFF,TGCGCCAGCAGCAGATCAGGGACTGAAGCTTTCTTT
TRBJ2-7,NA,NA,TRBV5-1,CASSADDYEQYF,TGCGCCAGCAGCGCGGATGACTACGAGCAGTACTTC
TRBJ2-1,TRBD2,NA,TRBV25-1,CASSDVRSMKRDSYNEQFF,TGTGCCAGCAGTGATGTTCGGTCGATGAAGCGGGACTCCTACAATGAGCAGTTCTTC
TRBJ2-3,NA,once,TRBV2,CASRQDGRGTDTQYF,TGTGCCAGCAGACAGGACGGGAGAGGCACAGATACGCAGTATTTT
TRBJ2-1,TRBD1,once,TRBV20-1,CSAKPFIFQGASYNEQFF,TGCAGTGCTAAACCCTTTATTTTCCAGGGGGCATCCTACAATGAGCAGTTCTTC
TRBJ2-5,NA,few,TRBV7-6,CASSLERLETQYF,TGTGCCAGCAGCTTAGAACGGCTAGAGACCCAGTACTTC
TRBJ1-2,TRBD1,NA,TRBV6-5,CASSYWGQGEYRYTF,TGTGCCAGCAGTTACTGGGGACAGGGGGAATATCGCTACACCTTC
TRBJ2-1,NA,NA,TRBV4-2,CASSQEDVGGYNEQFF,TGTGCCAGCAGCCAAGAAGATGTCGGGGGTTACAATGAGCAGTTCTTC
TRBJ2-1,NA,NA,TRBV9,CASSVEPGSYNEQFF,TGTGCCAGCAGCGTAGAGCCTGGCTCCTACAATGAGCAGTTCTTC
TRBJ2-7,NA,NA,TRBV7-9,CASSSGQMEQYF,TGTGCCAGCAGCTCCGGACAGATGGAGCAGTACTTC
TRBJ1-3,TRBD1,NA,TRBV9,CASSVGGQRDTIYF,TGTGCCAGCAGCGTAGGGGGACAGAGAGACACCATATATTTT
TRBJ1-6,NA,NA,TRBV10-3,CALSSSYNSPLHF,TGTGCCCTATCAAGCTCCTATAATTCACCCCTCCACTTT
TRBJ2-7,NA,NA,TRBV3-1,CASSQAGPTYEQYF,TGTGCCAGCAGCCAAGCAGGGCCCACCTACGAGCAGTACTTC
TRBJ1-4,NA,once,TRBV6-5,CASSYSSFAMKELFF,TGTGCCAGCAGTTACTCGAGTTTCGCCATGAAAGAACTGTTTTTT
TRBJ2-5,NA,NA,TRBV7-8,CASSLGAPKYQETQYF,TGTGCCAGCAGCTTAGGGGCCCCCAAGTACCAAGAGACCCAGTACTTC
TRBJ2-1,NA,NA,TRBV11-2,CASSLGSTEQFF,TGTGCCAGCAGCTTAGGTTCTACTGAGCAGTTCTTC
TRBJ2-3,TRBD1,NA,TRBV28,CASSFGQGSTDTQYF,TGTGCCAGCAGCTTCGGACAGGGCAGCACAGATACGCAGTATTTT
TRBJ2-2,NA,NA,TRBV5-4,CASSWTADVNTEELFF,TGTGCCAGCAGCTGGACGGCAGACGTTAACACCGAGGAGCTGTTTTTT
TRBJ1-2,TRBD1,NA,TRBV7-9,CASSLPDRGQDGYTF,TGTGCCAGCAGCCTACCAGACAGGGGCCAAGATGGCTACACCTTC
TRBJ2-3,NA,NA,TRBV12-3/TRBV12-4,CASSSTLIDTQYF,TGTGCCAGCAGTTCGACACTCATAGATACGCAGTATTTT
TRBJ1-1,TRBD1,NA,TRBV30,CAWSKGQGATEAFF,TGTGCCTGGAGTAAAGGGCAGGGGGCCACTGAAGCTTTCTTT
TRBJ2-1,TRBD2,NA,TRBV27,CASRWTSVWYNEQFF,TGTGCCAGCAGATGGACTAGTGTCTGGTACAATGAGCAGTTCTTC
TRBJ2-1,NA,NA,TRBV19,CASSLVGLDHYNEQFF,TGTGCCAGTAGTCTCGTCGGGCTTGACCATTACAATGAGCAGTTCTTC
TRBJ1-2,NA,NA,TRBV25-1,CASSLSIPLLGYTF,TGTGCCAGCAGTTTATCCATCCCCTTGCTTGGCTACACCTTC
TRBJ2-7,NA,few,TRBV5-6,CASSLEVDYEQYF,TGTGCCAGCAGCTTGGAGGTGGACTACGAGCAGTACTTC
TRBJ2-7,TRBD2,NA,TRBV6-1,CASNGLAGAAYEQYF,TGTGCCAGCAACGGGCTAGCGGGGGCGGCCTACGAGCAGTACTTC
TRBJ2-3,NA,NA,TRBV5-1,CASSFEVPTDTQYF,TGCGCCAGCAGCTTTGAGGTTCCCACAGATACGCAGTATTTT
TRBJ2-3,NA,once,TRBV6-4,CASSDTTGPTDTQYF,TGTGCCAGCAGTGACACCACAGGGCCCACAGATACGCAGTATTTT
TRBJ2-7,TRBD1,NA,TRBV28,CASSSPVNRGSYEQYF,TGTGCCAGCAGTTCCCCCGTTAACAGGGGCTCCTACGAGCAGTACTTC
TRBJ2-5,TRBD2,NA,TRBV5-1,CASSFSVAGGETQYF,TGCGCCAGCAGCTTTTCCGTAGCGGGAGGGGAGACCCAGTACTTC
TRBJ1-2,NA,NA,TRBV4-1,CASSQDLGMEGYTF,TGCGCCAGCAGCCAAGATCTGGGGATGGAGGGCTACACCTTC
TRBJ1-2,NA,NA,TRBV28,CASSFGETRNYGYTF,TGTGCCAGCAGTTTCGGGGAGACCCGTAACTATGGCTACACCTTC
TRBJ2-7,NA,NA,TRBV30,CAWNSRASVSYEQYF,TGTGCCTGGAATAGTCGAGCGAGCGTATCCTACGAGCAGTACTTC
TRBJ1-2,TRBD1,NA,TRBV9,CASSGTGLLQYGYTF,TGTGCCAGCAGCGGGACAGGTCTACTACAATATGGCTACACCTTC
TRBJ1-1,TRBD1,NA,TRBV6-5,CASSYSQGARVLTEAFF,TGTGCCAGCAGTTACTCTCAGGGGGCAAGAGTACTCACTGAAGCTTTCTTT
TRBJ1-2,NA,NA,TRBV7-2,CASSPHFSGVDRQEGYTF,TGTGCCAGCAGCCCACATTTTTCGGGGGTGGACAGACAGGAGGGCTACACCTTC
TRBJ1-1,NA,NA,TRBV20-1,CSARESWGEGTEAFF,TGCAGTGCTAGAGAATCATGGGGTGAGGGGACTGAAGCTTTCTTT
TRBJ2-2,NA,NA,TRBV14,CASSQDGLGTGELFF,TGTGCCAGCAGCCAAGATGGGCTAGGCACCGGGGAGCTGTTTTTT
TRBJ2-7,NA,once,TRBV6-5,CASSYAQGAYEQYF,TGTGCCAGCAGTTACGCACAGGGAGCCTACGAGCAGTACTTC
TRBJ2-7,NA,NA,TRBV20-1,CSAEGTPYEQYF,TGCAGTGCAGAGGGGACGCCTTACGAGCAGTACTTC
TRBJ2-1,NA,NA,TRBV27,CASSPGTRKFF,TGTGCCAGCAGCCCCGGGACCCGTAAGTTCTTC
TRBJ2-7,NA,NA,TRBV30,CAWGHMGGLNEQYF,TGTGCCTGGGGCCACATGGGGGGCCTTAACGAGCAGTACTTC
TRBJ2-7,TRBD2,NA,TRBV5-6,CASSWGSSGRNEQYF,TGTGCCAGCAGCTGGGGATCTAGCGGGAGGAACGAGCAGTACTTC
TRBJ1-1,NA,NA,TRBV6-1,CASRHPTEAFF,TGTGCCAGCAGACACCCCACTGAAGCTTTCTTT
TRBJ2-7,NA,NA,TRBV7-9,CASSPMSYEQYF,TGTGCCAGCAGCCCGATGTCCTACGAGCAGTACTTC